The source of this T cell receptor (beta chain) is a study of shared clonotypes between healthy human individuals. Study outcomes and limitations: Represented genetic and exposure-history diversity was restricted by having few donors. The authors sampled blood alone, and tissue repertoires likely differ. In a few donors, around 5% of naive CD4 clonotypes appeared in common.

Concerning this clone itself: Antigen specificity is unknown. The sample holds other DNA sequences that translate to the same CDR3.

Produced via immunoSEQ multiplex PCR; TCRdb's table is partial and in-frame only. The sample has about a million clones; approximately 80% are singletons. After removal of 0 bases from V and 0 bases from J, the junction contained 5 bases not matched to a gene. Germline loops: CDR1 LGHNA, CDR2 YNFKEQ. The length of the CDR3 is 17 residues. Partitioning of CD4+ cells yielded a CD45RA+ naive subset and a CD45RA-negative memory subset. Sequencing was done on a sample of memory CD4+ T cells from PBMCs. Noted subset: CD45RA-negative fraction. The sequence was obtained from a man aged 18 to 30 in good health. Some clones in this sample may be carry-over from other donors' samples. The chain combines TRBV4-2 with TRBJ2-3; TRBD2 agrees at 8 bases. The CDR3 is CASSQEPSGSSTDTQYF. CDR3 nucleotides: TGTGCCAGCAGCCAAGAACCCAGCGGGAGTAGCACAGATACGCAGTATTTT.